This T cell receptor (beta chain) was identified in a study of regulatory T cells in long-lasting Graves disease. In the study overall: Positivity for TSH receptor antibodies plus over 5 years of antithyroid drugs meant persistent Graves' disease. General study results and limits: For persistent Graves' patients, TCR diversity was lower than for newly diagnosed ones. Persistent patients had a count of shared public clonotypes (roughly 2,500) that exceeded that of new patients (966).

Documented time point: persistent/refractory GD, antithyroid drugs over 5 years with positive TRAb. PBMCs provided the RNA from which the TCR library was made. CDR1 MDHEN and CDR2 SYDVKM come from the germline V gene. The CDR3 covers 11 residues. V was pared by 6 bases and J by 4 bases, with 6 bases between. About this clonotype: Its antigen is not identified.

Building of the TCR beta libraries involved iRepertoire HTBI primers and Arm-PCR of CDR3 regions. TCRdb re-derived calls from the multiplex PCR reads in MiXCR, one entry per CDR3 protein. The sample has roughly 400,000 distinct CDR3 sequences, roughly 20% seen once. Here the sequenced sample was peripheral blood mononuclear cells (PBMCs), taken when the disease was refractory, from a patient treated with antithyroid drugs. The rearrangement uses TRBV28 and TRBJ1-1; the D is unclear. This TCR was sampled from a female donor with Graves disease. CDR3 nucleotide sequence: TGTGCCAGCAGACATCTCACTGAAGCTTTCTTT. Translated, it gives CASRHLTEAFF.